The 8 T cell receptor beta chains listed next were all sequenced from one sample in a study of blood T cell repertoires in COVID-19. Clones were read by immunoSEQ multiplex PCR, and TCRdb kept only the in-frame ones, dropping some. The table includes over 100,000 clones, 70% to 90% detected once. Material: peripheral blood. Receptor source: a man aged 50 to 60 with active or convalescent COVID-19.

This clone showed up just once. The V call is TRBV7-9, the J call TRBJ2-1, with 7 bases aligning to TRBD2. The V and J ends lost 7 bases and 4 bases, in that order; junction bases with no gene match: 4. Per the germline V gene, CDR1 is SEHNR and CDR2 is FQNEAQ (reference sequence). The CDR3 sequence is 13 residues long. CDR3 sequence reads: CASISGDYNEQFF. CDR3 nucleotides: TGTGCCAGCATCAGCGGGGATTACAATGAGCAGTTCTTC.

The chain uses TRBV4-1 and TRBJ1-3, with D uncertain. Deletions cut 0 bases from V and 2 bases from J, with 11 bases between. This CDR3 contains 16 residues. Germline V gives CDR1 MGHRA, CDR2 YSYEKL. The CDR3 DNA reads TGCGCCAGCAGCCAAGAGGCGGAGCTTACTGGAAACACCATATATTTT. Amino acid sequence: CASSQEAELTGNTIYF.

This clone has only one observation. The gene calls are TRBV18 and TRBJ2-7; D is perhaps TRBD1 (5 bases). V was cut by 0 bases and J by 6 bases, with 15 bases left in between. The V gene's germline CDR1 is KGHSH and CDR2 LQKENI. The CDR3 spans 15 residues. CDR3 sequence (DNA): TGTGCCAGCTCACCACCGGGGCCCTCCCAGGGCGAGCAGTACTTC. It specifies CASSPPGPSQGEQYF. Together with reference TRBV18 and TRBJ2-7, the CDR3 gives the full variable domain: NAGVMQNPRHLVRRRGQEARLRCSPMKGHSHVYWYRQLPEEGLKFMVYLQKENIIDESGMPKERFSAEFPKEGPSILRIQQVVRGDSAAYFCASSPPGPSQGEQYFGPGTRLTVT.

This chain uses TRBV5-1 with TRBJ2-3; unclear D gene. Germline CDR1 is SGHRS and CDR2 is YFSETQ. V lost 0 bases, J lost 6 bases, and 11 bases lay in between. This CDR3 has 14 amino acids. The CDR3 is CASSLAFEADTQYF. DNA for the CDR3: TGCGCCAGCAGCTTGGCTTTTGAGGCTGATACGCAGTATTTT.

CDR3: CASSEGQGAYTEAFF. CDR3 DNA: TGTGCCAGCAGTGAGGGACAGGGGGCATATACTGAAGCTTTCTTT. The chain recombines TRBV6-1 with TRBJ1-1, with 12 bases lining up with TRBD1. The V segment lost 3 bases and the J segment 5 bases; nucleotides outside the gene matches: 4. The CDR3 is 15 residues long. The germline CDR1 and CDR2 sequences are MNHNS and SASEGT.

J is TRBJ2-7 and V is TRBV7-2; 7 bases map to TRBD1. This CDR3 has 14 amino acids. J gave up 2 bases and V 0 bases, and 1 base lay outside the gene matches. Germline CDR1 reads SGHTA; CDR2 reads FQGNSA. For the CDR3, the DNA is TGTGCCAGCAGCTTAGCGGGACAGCCCTACGAGCAGTACTTC. Protein sequence: CASSLAGQPYEQYF.

The genes are TRBV19 and TRBJ1-5; 8 bases agree with TRBD1. V trimming: 1 base; J trimming: 0 bases; junction bases outside the gene matches: 11. Germline CDR1 reads LNHDA; CDR2 reads SQIVND (reference sequence). The CDR3 extends over 19 amino acids. The CDR3 region has the DNA TGTGCCAGTAGTATAGGTTTAGGACAGGGTAGTTATAGCAATCAGCCCCAGCATTTT. Protein sequence: CASSIGLGQGSYSNQPQHF. The full variable domain, in which reference TRBV19 and TRBJ1-5 provide the parts outside the CDR3, is DGGITQSPKYLFRKEGQNVTLSCEQNLNHDAMYWYRQDPGQGLRLIYYSQIVNDFQKGDIAEGYSVSREKKESFPLTVTSAQKNPTAFYLCASSIGLGQGSYSNQPQHFGDGTRLSIL.

The V gene is TRBV11-2, the J gene TRBJ2-5; TRBD2 is a possible D gene (7 bases). V lost 1 base and J 5 bases, leaving 14 bases between the germline ends. The CDR3 is made up of 15 amino acids. The germline V gene encodes CDR1 SGHAT and CDR2 FQNNGV. The CDR3 DNA sequence: TGTGCCAGCAGCTTAGGGTGGGGGGGCTCGGAGACCCAGTACTTC. It translates to CASSLGWGGSETQYF.